A selection of T cell receptor beta chains follows, all from one sample in a study of blood T cell repertoires in COVID-19. Data came from immunoSEQ multiplex PCR; TCRdb stores just in-frame clones and leaves some out. The table shows 450,000 to 500,000 clones, with about 85% occurring only once. The sequencing sample was made of PBMCs or T cells enriched from blood (not recorded which). All receptors come from a woman aged 55-69 years who had recovered from COVID-19. CDR3s include the opening cysteine and the closing phenylalanine or tryptophan. The order of the fields is D gene, J gene, V gene, CDR3 protein. A D gene is named only where the DNA matches it firmly.

D: NA
J: TRBJ1-5
V: TRBV7-8
CDR3: CASSSLPWGGNQPQHF

D: NA
J: TRBJ2-2
V: TRBV18
CDR3: CASSPNILNTGELFF

D: NA
J: TRBJ1-1
V: TRBV7-8
CDR3: CASSLGLGGTEAFF

D: NA
J: TRBJ1-6
V: TRBV24-1
CDR3: CATSDSRKYNSPLHF

D: NA
J: TRBJ1-2
V: TRBV6-5
CDR3: CASRGGDIANYGYTF

D: TRBD1
J: TRBJ2-3
V: TRBV28
CDR3: CASSRDRVSYF

D: TRBD1
J: TRBJ1-1
V: TRBV12-5
CDR3: CASGFGTGLLNTEAFF

D: NA
J: TRBJ1-3
V: TRBV30
CDR3: CAWSVQYRSSGNTIYF

D: TRBD1
J: TRBJ1-6
V: TRBV7-8
CDR3: CASSPRTGYDNSPLHF

D: NA
J: TRBJ1-6
V: TRBV5-1
CDR3: CASSPRGDSPLHF

D: NA
J: TRBJ2-7
V: TRBV5-3
CDR3: CARSGHLYRNPSGEQYF

D: NA
J: TRBJ2-2
V: TRBV3-1/TRBV3-2
CDR3: CASSQESVTGELFF

D: NA
J: TRBJ2-4
V: TRBV2
CDR3: CASGAGLGRDIQYF

D: TRBD1
J: TRBJ1-2
V: TRBV6-6
CDR3: CASSYPQGQGAGGYTF

D: NA
J: TRBJ1-1
V: TRBV20-1
CDR3: CSSTETEAFF

D: NA
J: TRBJ2-1
V: TRBV9
CDR3: CASSPRDSGIWAYNEQFF

D: NA
J: TRBJ2-1
V: TRBV5-1
CDR3: CASSLSSEQFF

D: TRBD1
J: TRBJ2-3
V: TRBV10-3
CDR3: CAISPQGTGGADTQYF

D: NA
J: TRBJ2-5
V: TRBV5-4
CDR3: CASSLGGGQETQYF

D: NA
J: TRBJ1-2
V: TRBV6-5
CDR3: CASSPRDNPNYGYTF

D: NA
J: TRBJ1-4
V: TRBV20-1
CDR3: CSASNRINEKLFF

D: TRBD1
J: TRBJ1-1
V: TRBV9
CDR3: CASSVGTGTEAFF

D: NA
J: TRBJ2-3
V: TRBV4-2
CDR3: CASSQGAQVAPQYF

D: NA
J: TRBJ2-5
V: TRBV3-1/TRBV3-2
CDR3: CASSLYRAQYF

D: TRBD1
J: TRBJ1-1
V: TRBV5-4
CDR3: CASSFGADRGDTEAFF

D: NA
J: TRBJ1-1
V: TRBV7-9
CDR3: CASSSQGIGTEAFF

D: NA
J: TRBJ1-6
V: TRBV14
CDR3: CASSQDDSPLHF

D: TRBD1
J: TRBJ2-5
V: TRBV5-1
CDR3: CASSSPETGGRETQYF

D: TRBD2
J: TRBJ2-1
V: TRBV11-2
CDR3: CASSSRRDSGGNYNEQFF

D: NA
J: TRBJ1-2
V: TRBV5-6
CDR3: CASSFGPPLYTF

D: TRBD1
J: TRBJ1-3
V: TRBV12-5
CDR3: CASGLAGQGSGNTIYF

D: TRBD1
J: TRBJ2-5
V: TRBV9
CDR3: CASSKGQAYQETQYF

D: TRBD1
J: TRBJ2-7
V: TRBV7-9
CDR3: CASSPPKRQGDEQYF

D: TRBD2
J: TRBJ2-5
V: TRBV11-2
CDR3: CASSLDRLQRGIQETQYF

D: NA
J: TRBJ2-7
V: TRBV29-1
CDR3: CSVAHRLRGGDEQYF

D: TRBD2
J: TRBJ2-1
V: TRBV13
CDR3: CASSFGLAGGDNEQFF

D: TRBD1
J: TRBJ2-1
V: TRBV19
CDR3: CASSITGQGGHEQFF

D: TRBD1
J: TRBJ1-2
V: TRBV6-2/TRBV6-3
CDR3: CASSPGQDYGYTF

D: NA
J: TRBJ1-6
V: TRBV6-1
CDR3: CASSEPGGGVLLSYNSPLHF

D: TRBD1
J: TRBJ1-6
V: TRBV7-2
CDR3: CASSLVAQGAGNSPLHF

D: NA
J: TRBJ1-2
V: TRBV30
CDR3: CAWSLTGSGRYGYTF

D: NA
J: TRBJ1-3
V: TRBV5-6
CDR3: CASSSPGGSSSGNTIYF

D: TRBD2
J: TRBJ2-3
V: TRBV7-9
CDR3: CASSLTSGGSTDTQYF

D: NA
J: TRBJ2-7
V: TRBV19
CDR3: CASSMRGSYEQYF

D: NA
J: TRBJ2-1
V: TRBV9
CDR3: CASSAAGGSYNEQFF